These 3 T cell receptor beta chains share one sample of origin, sequenced in a study of blood T cell repertoires in COVID-19. Profiled with immunoSEQ multiplex PCR; TCRdb holds only in-frame clones, not every one. The top ten hold approximately 7% of the sample, which has about 160,000 clones, under 85% seen once. Sequenced material: peripheral blood. These receptors came from a man older than 75 with COVID-19, enrolled during active disease.

This rearrangement joins TRBV6-6 to TRBJ1-3; 9 bases agree with TRBD1. Trimming took 5 bases from V and 0 from J; bases not matched to a gene: 8. The CDR3 runs to 17 residues. Germline V gene data show CDR1 as MNHNY and CDR2 as SVGAGI (reference sequence). The CDR3 nucleotides read TGTGCCAGCAGTCATCGGACAGGGGCTATCTCTGGAAACACCATATATTTT. As protein: CASSHRTGAISGNTIYF.

The chain links TRBV6-5 to TRBJ2-5; TRBD2 might be the D (6 bases). Trimming stripped 4 bases from V and 4 bases from J, with 13 bases between. The CDR3 has 14 amino acids. The germline gives CDR1 MNHEY, CDR2 SVGAGI. The CDR3 DNA reads as TGTGCCAGCAGTTTCTTCACTAGCCCAGAGACCCAGTACTTC. Protein: CASSFFTSPETQYF.

CDR3 region: CASSQTGGEQYF. CDR3 sequence (DNA): TGTGCCAGCAGCCAGACAGGTGGCGAGCAGTACTTC. V usage is TRBV7-9 and J usage is TRBJ2-7, with a possible D match to TRBD1 (6 bases). With 5 bases removed from V and 6 bases from J, the gap between germline ends came to 11 bases. CDR3 length: 12 residues. Germline assignment: CDR1 SEHNR and CDR2 FQNEAQ (reference sequence). Full variable domain (remainder filled in from reference TRBV7-9 and TRBJ2-7): DTGVSQNPRHKITKRGQNVTFRCDPISEHNRLYWYRQTLGQGPEFLTYFQNEAQLEKSRLLSDRFSAERPKGSFSTLEIQRTEQGDSAMYLCASSQTGGEQYFGPGTRLTVT.